Following are 9 T cell receptor beta chains from one sample sequenced in a study of identical twins. TCRdb ran MiXCR on the 5' RACE reads and lists one entry per CDR3 protein. Found here are around 510,000 distinct CDR3 sequences, over 11% of them singletons; the top ten hold approximately 0.98%. The same sample was also studied in work on yellow fever vaccine responses in identical twins.

The sequencing sample was made of CD4+ T cells sorted from blood. These receptors were obtained from a woman under 30 in good health.

Only a few counts were recorded for this clonotype. The chain joins TRBV29-1 to TRBJ2-7, with 7 bases fitting TRBD2. Germline V gives CDR1 SQVTM, CDR2 ANQGSEA. This CDR3 has 13 residues. V was clipped by 4 bases and J by 6 bases; unmatched bases: 9. CDR3 sequence: CSVGSGTIVEQYF. CDR3 nucleotide sequence: TGCAGCGTTGGGTCTGGGACTATAGTCGAGCAGTACTTC.

The chain links TRBV5-6 to TRBJ2-5, with 8 bases that match TRBD1. Germline V CDR1 and CDR2: SGHDT, YYEEEE. V was pared by 4 bases and J by 5 bases, with 4 bases of the junction left unmatched. CDR3 size: 13 residues. CDR3 sequence: CASSHRGTETQYF. The CDR3 bases are TGTGCCAGCAGCCACAGGGGGACGGAGACCCAGTACTTC.

This clonotype appeared once. This may be a read error: a much more frequent sequence differs by one nucleotide. The rearrangement links TRBV12-3 or TRBV12-4 to TRBJ2-3; 7 bases fit TRBD1. The CDR3 consists of 14 residues. V lost 1 base and J lost 10; bases outside the gene matches: 8. The CDR3 nucleotides read TGTGCCAGCAGTTTAGATATCGGACAGGTGGCGCAGTATTTT. This encodes CASSLDIGQVAQYF.

The rearrangement joins TRBV14 to TRBJ2-7; 8 nucleotides agree with TRBD1. Germline CDR1 and CDR2: SGHDN and FVKESK. This CDR3 region has 13 residues. Trimming took 4 bases from V and 5 from J; bases not matched to a gene: 4. In DNA form, the CDR3 reads TGTGCCAGCAGCCGGACAGGGAGAAACGAGCAGTACTTC. Protein product: CASSRTGRNEQYF.

This clonotype was seen only a few times. The chain has TRBV28 and TRBJ2-2; 7 bases agree with TRBD2. CDR1 and CDR2 from the germline V gene are MDHEN and SYDVKM. The CDR3 has 15 amino acids. The ends lost 3 bases at V and 5 bases at J; junction bases unmatched: 6. DNA of the CDR3: TGTGCCAGCAGTTTTAGAGCGGGAAGGACCGGGGAGCTGTTTTTT. Translating gives CASSFRAGRTGELFF.

This clonotype was picked up a small number of times. The gene calls are TRBV11-2 and TRBJ2-5, with D maybe TRBD2 (5 bases). Per germline, CDR1 SGHAT and CDR2 FQNNGV. Trimming stripped 5 bases from V and 5 bases from J, with 21 bases between. CDR3 length equals 16 residues. CDR3 region: CASSTGVPRQRETQYF. The CDR3 coding sequence is TGTGCCAGCAGCACCGGGGTCCCAAGGCAAAGGGAGACCCAGTACTTC.

The gene calls are TRBV13 and TRBJ2-1; no definite D call. V was shortened by 10 bases and J by 5 bases, with 24 bases between the two germline ends. Germline CDR1 is PRHDT and CDR2 is FYEKMQ (reference sequence). This CDR3 comprises 16 residues. DNA for the CDR3: TGTGCCATCAACAACTACTCCGGCGGATCCCACAATGAGCAGTTCTTC. Translated, it gives CAINNYSGGSHNEQFF.

The table lists this clonotype with many counts. V gene TRBV4-1 combines with J gene TRBJ2-5; perhaps TRBD2 as D (6 bases). The CDR3 extends over 15 amino acids. Deletions cut 2 bases from V and 2 bases from J, with 12 bases between. Germline V gene sequence: CDR1 MGHRA, CDR2 YSYEKL. This CDR3 reads CASSQMGSGQETQYF. DNA of the CDR3: TGCGCCAGCAGCCAAATGGGAAGCGGGCAAGAGACCCAGTACTTC.

This CDR3 is CASSLGPTPDQPQHF. CDR3 nucleotides: TGTGCCAGCAGCCTCGGACCGACTCCAGATCAGCCCCAGCATTTT. The V and J genes are TRBV4-2 and TRBJ1-5; D unresolved. CDR1 is LGHNA and CDR2 is YNFKEQ in the germline V gene. This CDR3 is built from 15 residues. The germline V and J ends were trimmed by 4 bases and 5 bases, with 15 bases remaining between them.